Listed here is a single T cell receptor beta chain. Its antigen is undetermined. This entry comes from a study of T cell responses to AZD1222 COVID-19 vaccine. Study outcomes and limitations: The study sampled repertoires only after the peak T cell response. Spike-specific TCR breadth and depth grew following two AZD1222 doses.

The protocol was immunoSEQ multiplex PCR, while the TCRdb copy is restricted to in-frame clones and leaves out a portion. The data contain about 130,000 clones, about nine tenths of them singletons. CDR3 size: 14 residues. With V trimmed by 6 bases and J by 7 bases, 7 bases remained unmatched. The germline gives CDR1 SGHRS, CDR2 YFSETQ. The starting material was peripheral blood, obtained 28 days after the second AZD1222 dose. The origin of this receptor is an adult who received the AZD1222 COVID-19 vaccine. The gene calls are TRBV5-1 and TRBJ1-4, with TRBD1 matching 9 bases. CDR3 region: CASKDRGPGEKLFF. The DNA of the CDR3 is TGCGCCAGCAAGGACAGGGGACCGGGTGAAAAACTGTTTTTT. Drawing the rest from reference TRBV5-1 and TRBJ1-4, the complete variable domain is KAGVTQTPRYLIKTRGQQVTLSCSPISGHRSVSWYQQTPGQGLQFLFEYFSETQRNKGNFPGRFSGRQFSNSRSEMNVSTLELGDSALYLCASKDRGPGEKLFFGSGTQLSVL.